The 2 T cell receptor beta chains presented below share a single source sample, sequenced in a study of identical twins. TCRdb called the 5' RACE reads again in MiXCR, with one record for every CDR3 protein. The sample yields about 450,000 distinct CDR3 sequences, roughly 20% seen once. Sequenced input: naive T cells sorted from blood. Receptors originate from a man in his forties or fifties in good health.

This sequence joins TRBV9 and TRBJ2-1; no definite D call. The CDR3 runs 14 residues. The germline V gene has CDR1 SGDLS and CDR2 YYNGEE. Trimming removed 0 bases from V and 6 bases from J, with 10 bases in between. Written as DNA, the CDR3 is TGTGCCAGCAGCGTAGAGGCTCATCCCAATGAGCAGTTCTTC. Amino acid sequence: CASSVEAHPNEQFF.

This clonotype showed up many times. In DNA form, the CDR3 reads TGCAGTGCCGCCACACAGGGTATGCCCGAGCAGTACTTC. It specifies CSAATQGMPEQYF. The chain joins TRBV20-1 to TRBJ2-7; D is perhaps TRBD1 (6 bases). The CDR3 has 13 residues. Between the trimmed V and J ends, which lost 6 bases and 6 bases, there was a span of 18 bases. Germline-derived CDR1 and CDR2 are DFQATT and SNEGSKA (reference sequence).